The 7 T cell receptor beta chains below all came from one sample that was sequenced in a study of blood T cell repertoires in COVID-19. Here immunoSEQ multiplex PCR was the method, and the copy in TCRdb shows in-frame clones only, minus some. The sample has roughly 82,000 clones; 90% are singletons. Sample: peripheral blood. These receptors came from a woman aged 50 to 60 in a cohort sampled during active COVID-19.

The V gene is TRBV6-4, the J gene TRBJ1-2; 12 bases match TRBD1. The CDR3 has 15 residues. The germline V gene encodes CDR1 MRHNA and CDR2 SNTAGT. Losses at the gene ends were 6 bases for V and 6 bases for J; bases not matched to a gene: 8. CDR3 DNA: TGTGCCAGCAGCGCCAGGGACAGGGGGCAGCATGGCTACACCTTC. As protein: CASSARDRGQHGYTF.

The V call is TRBV3-1 (or the pseudogene TRBV3-2), the J call TRBJ1-3, with unresolved D. The germline gives CDR1 LGHDT, CDR2 YNNKEL (reference sequence). This CDR3 has 17 residues. Between the trimmed V and J ends, which lost 2 bases and 0 bases, there was a span of 14 bases. The CDR3 nucleotides read TGTGCCAGCAGCCAAAGAACCGGGATGAGCTCTGGAAACACCATATATTTT. Its translation is CASSQRTGMSSGNTIYF.

The gene calls are TRBV12-3 or TRBV12-4 and TRBJ1-2; D gene ambiguous. The CDR3 covers 13 residues. V lost 1 base, J lost 4 bases, and 7 bases lay in between. This chain's CDR3 is CASSLGATYGYTF. The CDR3 nucleotides read TGTGCCAGCAGTTTAGGGGCTACCTATGGCTACACCTTC.

CDR3 bases: TGTGCCAGCCTAGACAGGGTGGGAAACACCATATATTTT. Its translation is CASLDRVGNTIYF. This chain connects TRBV27 to TRBJ1-3; 7 bases map to TRBD1. Germline-derived CDR1 and CDR2 are MNHEY and SMNVEV (reference sequence). Unmatched junction bases numbered 5, after V lost 8 bases and J lost 4 bases. The CDR3 loop spans 13 amino acids.

The rearrangement links TRBV3-1 (or the pseudogene TRBV3-2) to TRBJ2-3; 12 nucleotides agree with TRBD1. V was pared by 3 bases and J by 5 bases, with 6 bases of the junction left unmatched. The CDR3 has 16 amino acids. Germline V gene data show CDR1 as LGHDT and CDR2 as YNNKEL (reference sequence). The CDR3 nucleotides read TGTGCCAGCAGCCACTCCGGGACAGGGGGCTTAGATACGCAGTATTTT. Translated, it gives CASSHSGTGGLDTQYF.

CDR3 region: CASSNSPTGEKLFF. CDR3 coding DNA: TGTGCCAGCAGTAACTCCCCGACGGGTGAAAAACTGTTTTTT. The chain employs TRBV28 and TRBJ1-4; D unresolved. The length of the CDR3 is 14 residues. Germline CDR1 reads MDHEN; CDR2 reads SYDVKM. V was pared by 5 bases and J by 7 bases, with 14 bases between.

The chain has TRBV28 and TRBJ1-4; D not certain. Germline loops: CDR1 MDHEN, CDR2 SYDVKM. The V end was cut by 1 base, the J end by 4 bases, with 7 bases between. CDR3 size: 14 residues. The CDR3: CASSLFYSNEKLFF. The CDR3 DNA reads TGTGCCAGCAGTTTATTCTACAGTAATGAAAAACTGTTTTTT.